This note documents a single T cell receptor (beta chain) sequence. This sample was included in a study of cytotoxic CD8 clonotypes in ibrutinib-treated CLL. Some clones are missing from TCRdb's copy, which holds only in-frame ones; the method was immunoSEQ multiplex PCR. The data hold some 120,000 clones, with around four fifths observed a single time. Germline CDR1 is MNHNS and CDR2 is SASEGT. V was clipped by 2 bases and J by 0 bases, with 8 bases between them. The CDR3 spans 15 residues. The chain recombines TRBV6-1 with TRBJ1-5; D is ambiguous. This sequence was found in a human donor with chronic lymphocytic leukemia. The source material was PBMCs, sampled after 24 months of ibrutinib treatment. CDR3 in DNA: TGTGCCAGCAGTGAAAGATATTATAGCAATCAGCCCCAGCATTTT. This sequence encodes CASSERYYSNQPQHF.